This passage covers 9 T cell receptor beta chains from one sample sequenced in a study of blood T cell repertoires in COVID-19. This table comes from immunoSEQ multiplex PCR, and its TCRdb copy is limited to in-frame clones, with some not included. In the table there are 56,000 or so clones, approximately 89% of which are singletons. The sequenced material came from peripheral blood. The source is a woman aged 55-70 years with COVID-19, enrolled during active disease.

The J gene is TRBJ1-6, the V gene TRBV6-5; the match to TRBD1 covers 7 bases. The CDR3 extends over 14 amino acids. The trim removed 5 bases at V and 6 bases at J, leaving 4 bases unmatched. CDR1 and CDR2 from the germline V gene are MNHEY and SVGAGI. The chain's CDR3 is CASSTRDSNSPLHF. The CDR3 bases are TGTGCCAGCAGTACCCGGGACAGTAATTCACCCCTCCACTTT.

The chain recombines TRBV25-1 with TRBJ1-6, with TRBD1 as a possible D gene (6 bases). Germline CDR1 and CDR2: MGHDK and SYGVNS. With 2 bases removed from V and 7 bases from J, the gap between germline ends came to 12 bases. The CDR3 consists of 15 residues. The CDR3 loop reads CASSEPTGNNSPLHF. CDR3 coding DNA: TGTGCCAGCAGTGAACCCACAGGGAACAATTCACCCCTCCACTTT.

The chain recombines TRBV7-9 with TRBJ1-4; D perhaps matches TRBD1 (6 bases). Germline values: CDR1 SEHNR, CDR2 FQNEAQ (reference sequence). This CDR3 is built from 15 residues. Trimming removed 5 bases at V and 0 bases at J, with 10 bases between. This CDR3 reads CASSRGQPTNEKLFF. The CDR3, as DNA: TGTGCCAGCAGCCGCGGACAGCCAACTAATGAAAAACTGTTTTTT.

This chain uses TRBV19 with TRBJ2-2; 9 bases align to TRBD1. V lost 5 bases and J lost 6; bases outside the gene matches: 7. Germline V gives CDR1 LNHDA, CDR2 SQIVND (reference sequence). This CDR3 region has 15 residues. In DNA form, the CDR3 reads TGTGCCAGTAGTTTTTGGGACAGGGAGGCCGGGGAGCTGTTTTTT. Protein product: CASSFWDREAGELFF.

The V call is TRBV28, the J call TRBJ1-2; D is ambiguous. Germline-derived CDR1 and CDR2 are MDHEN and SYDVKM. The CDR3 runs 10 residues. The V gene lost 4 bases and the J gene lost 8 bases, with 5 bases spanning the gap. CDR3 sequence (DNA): TGTGCCAGCAGTTCGGGAGGCTACACCTTC. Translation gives CASSSGGYTF.

The CDR3 sequence is CATSPGLSGTNEKLFF. The CDR3 DNA sequence: TGTGCCACCTCTCCGGGACTATCGGGTACTAATGAAAAACTGTTTTTT. The genes are TRBV7-9 and TRBJ1-4; maybe TRBD1 (5 bases). Trimming pared 10 bases from V and 2 bases from J, leaving 20 bases between. CDR3 length equals 16 residues. Germline V lookup: CDR1 SEHNR, CDR2 FQNEAQ (reference sequence). Full variable domain (remainder filled in from reference TRBV7-9 and TRBJ1-4): DTGVSQNPRHKITKRGQNVTFRCDPISEHNRLYWYRQTLGQGPEFLTYFQNEAQLEKSRLLSDRFSAERPKGSFSTLEIQRTEQGDSAMYLCATSPGLSGTNEKLFFGSGTQLSVL.

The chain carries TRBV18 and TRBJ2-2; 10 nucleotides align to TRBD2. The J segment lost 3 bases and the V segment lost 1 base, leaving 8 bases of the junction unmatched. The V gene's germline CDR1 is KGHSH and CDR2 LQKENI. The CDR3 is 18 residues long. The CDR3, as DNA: TGTGCCAGCTCACCACGGCTAGCGGGAGTTCCGGACACCGGGGAGCTGTTTTTT. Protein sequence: CASSPRLAGVPDTGELFF. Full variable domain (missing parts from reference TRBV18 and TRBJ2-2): NAGVMQNPRHLVRRRGQEARLRCSPMKGHSHVYWYRQLPEEGLKFMVYLQKENIIDESGMPKERFSAEFPKEGPSILRIQQVVRGDSAAYFCASSPRLAGVPDTGELFFGEGSRLTVL.

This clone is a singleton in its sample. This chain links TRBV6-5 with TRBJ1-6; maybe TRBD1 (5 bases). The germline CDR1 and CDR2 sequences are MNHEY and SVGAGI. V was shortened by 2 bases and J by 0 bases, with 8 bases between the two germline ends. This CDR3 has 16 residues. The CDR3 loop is CASSYDSLSYNSPLHF. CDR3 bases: TGTGCCAGCAGTTACGACAGCCTCTCCTATAATTCACCCCTCCACTTT.

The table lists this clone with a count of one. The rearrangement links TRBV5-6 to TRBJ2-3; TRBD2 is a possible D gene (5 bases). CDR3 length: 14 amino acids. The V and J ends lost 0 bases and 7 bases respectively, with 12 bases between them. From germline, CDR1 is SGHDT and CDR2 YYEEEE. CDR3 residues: CASSLDTGLNTQYF. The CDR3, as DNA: TGTGCCAGCAGCTTGGACACGGGATTAAATACGCAGTATTTT.